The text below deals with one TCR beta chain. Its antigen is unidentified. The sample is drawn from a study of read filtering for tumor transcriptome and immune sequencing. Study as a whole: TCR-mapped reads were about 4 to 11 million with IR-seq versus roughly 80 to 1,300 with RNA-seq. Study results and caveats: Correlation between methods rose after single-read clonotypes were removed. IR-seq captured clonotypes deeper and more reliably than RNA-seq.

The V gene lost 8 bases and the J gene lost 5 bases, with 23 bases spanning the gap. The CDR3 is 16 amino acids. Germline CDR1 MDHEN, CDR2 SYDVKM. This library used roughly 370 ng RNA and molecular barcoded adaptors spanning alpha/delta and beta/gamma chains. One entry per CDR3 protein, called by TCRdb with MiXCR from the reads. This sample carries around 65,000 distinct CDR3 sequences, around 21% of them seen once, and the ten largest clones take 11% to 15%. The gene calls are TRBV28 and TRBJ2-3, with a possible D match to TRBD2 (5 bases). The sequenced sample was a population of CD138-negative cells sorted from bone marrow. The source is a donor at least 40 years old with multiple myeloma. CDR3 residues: CASDVGDSLGGDTQYF. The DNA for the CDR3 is TGTGCCAGCGATGTTGGTGACTCTCTCGGAGGAGATACGCAGTATTTT. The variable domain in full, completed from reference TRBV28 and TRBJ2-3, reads DVKVTQSSRYLVKRTGEKVFLECVQDMDHENMFWYRQDPGLGLRLIYFSYDVKMKEKGDIPEGYSVSREKKERFSLILESASTNQTSMYLCASDVGDSLGGDTQYFGPGTRLTVL.